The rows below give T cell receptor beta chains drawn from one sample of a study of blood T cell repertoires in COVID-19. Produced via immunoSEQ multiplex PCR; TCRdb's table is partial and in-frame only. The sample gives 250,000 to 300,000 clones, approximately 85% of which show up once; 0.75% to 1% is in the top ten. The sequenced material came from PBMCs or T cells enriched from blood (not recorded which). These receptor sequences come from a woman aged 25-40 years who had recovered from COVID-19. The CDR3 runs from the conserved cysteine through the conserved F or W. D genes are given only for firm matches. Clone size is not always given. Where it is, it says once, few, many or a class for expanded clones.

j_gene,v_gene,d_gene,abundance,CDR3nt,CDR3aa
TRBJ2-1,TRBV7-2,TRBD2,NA,TGTGCCAGCAGCTTTAGCACCGGACTAGCGGGAGGGCGGCAGTTCTTC,CASSFSTGLAGGRQFF
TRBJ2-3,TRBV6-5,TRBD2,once,TGTGCCAGCAGGAAACTGGCGACTAGCAGGGATACGCAGTATTTT,CASRKLATSRDTQYF
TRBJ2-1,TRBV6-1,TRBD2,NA,TGTGCCAGCAGTGAAAGCGGGAGGGCCGGTGAGCAGTTCTTC,CASSESGRAGEQFF
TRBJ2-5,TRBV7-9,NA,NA,TGTGCCAGCAGCTTAGTCGAAGCAACCCAGTACTTC,CASSLVEATQYF
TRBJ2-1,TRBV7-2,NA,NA,TGTGCCAGCAGCTACGCCCTATACAATGAGCAGTTCTTC,CASSYALYNEQFF
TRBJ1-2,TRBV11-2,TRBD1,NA,TGTGCCAGCAGCCAGGGACAGGGCTATGGCTACACCTTC,CASSQGQGYGYTF
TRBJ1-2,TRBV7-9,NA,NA,TGTGCCAGCAGCCCCACAGGACGGCCCTATGGCTACACCTTC,CASSPTGRPYGYTF
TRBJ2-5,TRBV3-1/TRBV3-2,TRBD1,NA,TGTGCCAGCAGCCTAAAGAGAGGGGGCAGGGAGACCCAGTACTTC,CASSLKRGGRETQYF
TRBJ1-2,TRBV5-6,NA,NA,TGTGCCAGCAGCTTGGCGTCGGAGGGACGTGGCTACACCTTC,CASSLASEGRGYTF
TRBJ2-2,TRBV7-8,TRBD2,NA,TGTGCCAGCAGCAATAGACTAGCGGGAATGAACACCGGGGAGCTGTTTTTT,CASSNRLAGMNTGELFF
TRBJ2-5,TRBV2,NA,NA,TGTGCCAGCAGTGATGGCAGGTCGCAAGAGACCCAGTACTTC,CASSDGRSQETQYF
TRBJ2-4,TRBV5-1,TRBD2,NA,TGCGCCAGCAGCTTGGAGACTAGCGGGCTAGCCAAAAACATTCAGTACTTC,CASSLETSGLAKNIQYF
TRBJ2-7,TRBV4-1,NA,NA,TGCGCCAGCAGCCAAGTGAATATAGTTAACGAGCAGTACTTC,CASSQVNIVNEQYF
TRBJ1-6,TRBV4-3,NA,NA,TGCGCCAGCAGCCAGGGCCTCGGCTCCCTCCACTTT,CASSQGLGSLHF
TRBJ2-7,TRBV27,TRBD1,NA,TGTGCCAGCAGTTCCGAAACGACAGGGGGCCACGAGCAGTACTTC,CASSSETTGGHEQYF
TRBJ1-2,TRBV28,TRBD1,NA,TGTGCCAGCAGTTCCTTACAGGGGGCCGGTGGCTACACCTTC,CASSSLQGAGGYTF
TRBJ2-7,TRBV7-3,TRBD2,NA,TGTGCCAGCAGCTCTAGCGGGGGGTACGAGCAGTACTTC,CASSSSGGYEQYF
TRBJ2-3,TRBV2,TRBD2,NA,TGTGCCAGAGGACTAGCGGGGAGACTCACAGATACGCAGTATTTT,CARGLAGRLTDTQYF
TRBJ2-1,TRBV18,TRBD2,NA,TGTGCCAGCTCACCACCGTCGCGGGAGGGAAGGAATGAGCAGTTCTTC,CASSPPSREGRNEQFF
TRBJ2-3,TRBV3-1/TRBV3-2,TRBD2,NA,TGTGCCAGCAGCCAACGGGGGGGGCCACGCACAGATACGCAGTATTTT,CASSQRGGPRTDTQYF
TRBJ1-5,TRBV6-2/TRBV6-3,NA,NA,TGTGCCAGCAGTCAGGGGACTCAGCCCCAGCATTTT,CASSQGTQPQHF
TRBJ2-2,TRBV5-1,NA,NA,TGCGCCAGCTTAGTCGAGGCTGCCGGGGAGCTGTTTTTT,CASLVEAAGELFF
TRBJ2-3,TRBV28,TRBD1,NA,TGTGCCAGCAGTTTGATCGCCGGGACAGTATCCACAGATACGCAGTATTTT,CASSLIAGTVSTDTQYF
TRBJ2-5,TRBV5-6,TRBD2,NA,TGTGCCAGCAGCCCTGGGGGGGGCCAAGAGACCCAGTACTTC,CASSPGGGQETQYF
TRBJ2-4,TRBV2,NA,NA,TGTGCCAGCAGTTATGGGACTGGAGTGAGGAACATTCAGTACTTC,CASSYGTGVRNIQYF
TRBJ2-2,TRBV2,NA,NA,TGTGCCAGCAGAGGGACCGACGCAGGGGCCGGGGAGCTGTTTTTT,CASRGTDAGAGELFF
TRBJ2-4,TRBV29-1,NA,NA,TGCAGCGTTGGCGGGGGCGGTTACATTCAGTACTTC,CSVGGGGYIQYF
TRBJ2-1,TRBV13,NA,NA,TGTGCCAGCAGCTTAGGCCGGGACTGGATATACAATGAGCAGTTCTTC,CASSLGRDWIYNEQFF
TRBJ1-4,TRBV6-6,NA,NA,TGTGCCAGCAGTTCCAGGGTAGGAAATGAAAAACTGTTTTTT,CASSSRVGNEKLFF
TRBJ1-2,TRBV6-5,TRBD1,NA,TGTGCCAGCAGTTACCCCAGGGACAGTCTTGGCTACACCTTC,CASSYPRDSLGYTF
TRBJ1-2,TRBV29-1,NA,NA,TGCAGCACAACCAAAAGGGGAGGGGGCTATGGCTACACCTTC,CSTTKRGGGYGYTF
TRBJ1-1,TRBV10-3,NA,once,TGTGCCATCAGTGAGTCGGGGGGGACCATGAACACTGAAGCTTTCTTT,CAISESGGTMNTEAFF
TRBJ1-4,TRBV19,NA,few,TGTGCCAGTAGTATATCAGGGGCTGCAACTAATGAAAAACTGTTTTTT,CASSISGAATNEKLFF
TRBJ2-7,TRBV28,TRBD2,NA,TGTGCCAGCAGTATCCGGACTAGCGGGGGTGTTGAGCAGTACTTC,CASSIRTSGGVEQYF
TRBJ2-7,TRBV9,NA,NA,TGTGCCAGCAGTGCCCCTGGGGGGTCCTACGAGCAGTACTTC,CASSAPGGSYEQYF
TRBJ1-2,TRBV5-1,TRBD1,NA,TGCGCCAGCAGCTTGGGGACAGGGATTGAGGGCTACACCTTC,CASSLGTGIEGYTF
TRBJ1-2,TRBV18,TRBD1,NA,TGTGCCAGCTCACCGACAGGGGGCATCAACTATGGCTACACCTTC,CASSPTGGINYGYTF
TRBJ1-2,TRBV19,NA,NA,TGTGCCAGTAGTATAGAGGCCGCATTAAGCTACACCTTC,CASSIEAALSYTF
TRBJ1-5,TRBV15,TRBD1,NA,TGTGCCACCAGCAGAGATGGAGGGGGCTATCAGCCCCAGCATTTT,CATSRDGGGYQPQHF
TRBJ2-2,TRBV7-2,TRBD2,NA,TGTGCCAGCAGCCACACAGGACTAGAGAACACCGGGGAGCTGTTTTTT,CASSHTGLENTGELFF
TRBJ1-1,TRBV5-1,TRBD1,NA,TGCGCCAGCAGTTGGGACAGGGGCCTTGAAGCTTTCTTT,CASSWDRGLEAFF
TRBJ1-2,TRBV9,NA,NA,TGTGCCAGCAGGGACAGAGTCTATGGCTACACCTTC,CASRDRVYGYTF
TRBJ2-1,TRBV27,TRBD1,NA,TGTGCCAGCCGGGACAGGGCCTACAATGAGCAGTTCTTC,CASRDRAYNEQFF
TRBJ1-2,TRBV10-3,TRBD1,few,TGTGCCATCACCCCGGGACAGCTCTATGGCTACACCTTC,CAITPGQLYGYTF
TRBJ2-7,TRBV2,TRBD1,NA,TGTGCCAGCAACTACAGGGGGGCCAACGAGCAGTACTTC,CASNYRGANEQYF
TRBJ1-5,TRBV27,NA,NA,TGTGCCAGCAGTTTTCAGGGCACCCACAATCAGCCCCAGCATTTT,CASSFQGTHNQPQHF
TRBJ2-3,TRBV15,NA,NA,TGTGCCACCAGCAGAGAACTAGCATACGCAGATACGCAGTATTTT,CATSRELAYADTQYF
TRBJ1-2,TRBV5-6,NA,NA,TGTGCCAGCAGCTTGGTGGCAGGTGGTGGCTACACCTTC,CASSLVAGGGYTF
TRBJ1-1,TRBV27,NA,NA,TGTGCCAGCAGTTTAAACGCCCCGGGGGACCACGACATGAACACTGAAGCTTTCTTT,CASSLNAPGDHDMNTEAFF